This T cell receptor beta chain was sequenced in a study of cytomegalovirus exposure and HLA in healthy donors. Donors consisted of healthy bone marrow donors. 60 Vbeta and 13 Jbeta primers were used in PCR. Assay: immunoSEQ multiplex PCR; the TCRdb copy retains only in-frame clones and omits some. This table has 100,000 to 150,000 clones, about 74% appearing once. Study outcomes and limitations: A later analysis linked a missense variant in DCLRE1C to the trimming of TCR beta V and J genes.

About this clone: As yet, its antigen is unknown.

V shed 2 bases and J shed 6 bases, with 17 bases lying between them. Germline V gene lookup returns CDR1 MDHEN and CDR2 SYDVKM. The CDR3 spans 15 residues. The V and J genes are TRBV28 and TRBJ2-7; possible D gene TRBD2, 6 bases. This clonotype was obtained from a middle-aged man in good health and CMV-seropositive. The sequencing sample was made of PBMCs. The CDR3 reads CASSLGTVGGGEQYF. In nucleotides, the CDR3 is TGTGCCAGCAGTTTAGGGACGGTGGGGGGAGGCGAGCAGTACTTC.